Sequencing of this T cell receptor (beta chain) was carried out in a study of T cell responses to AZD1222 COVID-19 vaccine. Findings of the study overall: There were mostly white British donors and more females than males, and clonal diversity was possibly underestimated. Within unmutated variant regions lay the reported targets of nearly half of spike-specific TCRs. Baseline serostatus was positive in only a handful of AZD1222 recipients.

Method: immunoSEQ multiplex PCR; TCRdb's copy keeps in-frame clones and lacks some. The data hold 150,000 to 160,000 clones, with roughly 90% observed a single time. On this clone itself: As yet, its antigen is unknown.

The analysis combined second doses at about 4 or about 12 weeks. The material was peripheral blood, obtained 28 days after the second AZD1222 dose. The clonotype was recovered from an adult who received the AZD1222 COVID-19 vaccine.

As DNA, the CDR3 is TGTGCCAGCAGCCCGCCAAACACAGTTGGCTACACCTTC. Translated: CASSPPNTVGYTF. V gene TRBV3-1 (or the pseudogene TRBV3-2) combines with J gene TRBJ1-2; D is ambiguous. The CDR3 is made up of 13 amino acids. The germline CDR1 and CDR2 sequences are LGHDT and YNNKEL (reference sequence). V lost 4 bases to trimming and J lost 7 bases, with 13 bases between them.